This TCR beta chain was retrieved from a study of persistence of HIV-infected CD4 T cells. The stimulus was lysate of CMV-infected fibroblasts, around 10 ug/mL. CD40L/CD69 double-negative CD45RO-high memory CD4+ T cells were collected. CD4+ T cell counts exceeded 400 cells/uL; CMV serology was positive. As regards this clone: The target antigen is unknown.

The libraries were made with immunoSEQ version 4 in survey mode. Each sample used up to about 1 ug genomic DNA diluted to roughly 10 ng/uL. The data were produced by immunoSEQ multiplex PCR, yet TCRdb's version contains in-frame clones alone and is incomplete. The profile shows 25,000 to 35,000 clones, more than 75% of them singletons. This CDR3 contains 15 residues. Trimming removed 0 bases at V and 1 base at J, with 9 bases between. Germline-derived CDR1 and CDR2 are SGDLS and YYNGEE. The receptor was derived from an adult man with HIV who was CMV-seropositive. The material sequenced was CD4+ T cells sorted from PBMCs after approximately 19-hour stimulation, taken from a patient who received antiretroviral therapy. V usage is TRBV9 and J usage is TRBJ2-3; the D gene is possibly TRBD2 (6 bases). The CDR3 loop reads CASSVGAGRTDTQYF. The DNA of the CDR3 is TGTGCCAGCAGCGTAGGGGCGGGGCGCACAGATACGCAGTATTTT.